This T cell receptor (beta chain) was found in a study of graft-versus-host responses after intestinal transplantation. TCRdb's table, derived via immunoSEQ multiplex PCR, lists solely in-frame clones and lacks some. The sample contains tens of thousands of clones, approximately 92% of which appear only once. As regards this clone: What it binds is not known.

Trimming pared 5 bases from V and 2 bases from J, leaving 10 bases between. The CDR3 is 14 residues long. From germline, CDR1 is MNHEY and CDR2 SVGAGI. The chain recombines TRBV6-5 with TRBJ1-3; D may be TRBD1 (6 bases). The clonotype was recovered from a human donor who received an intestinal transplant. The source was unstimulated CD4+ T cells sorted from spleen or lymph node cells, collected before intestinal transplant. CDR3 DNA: TGTGCCAGCAGTCCCACAGGGACTGGAAACACCATATATTTT. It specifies CASSPTGTGNTIYF.